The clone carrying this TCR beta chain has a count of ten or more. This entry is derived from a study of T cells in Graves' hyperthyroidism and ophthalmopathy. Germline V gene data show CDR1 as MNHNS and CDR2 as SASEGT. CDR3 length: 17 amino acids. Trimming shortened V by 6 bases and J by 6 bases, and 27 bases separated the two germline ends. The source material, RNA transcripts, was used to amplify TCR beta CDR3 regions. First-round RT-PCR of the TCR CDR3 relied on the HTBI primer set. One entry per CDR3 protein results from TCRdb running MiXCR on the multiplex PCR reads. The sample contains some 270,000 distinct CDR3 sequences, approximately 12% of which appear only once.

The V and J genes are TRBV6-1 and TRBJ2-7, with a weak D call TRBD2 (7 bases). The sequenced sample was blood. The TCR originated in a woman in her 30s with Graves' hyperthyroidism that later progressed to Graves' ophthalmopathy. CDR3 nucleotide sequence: TGTGCCAGCAGCCGAACTGGGGCGGGGGCGAGAGGTTCCGAGCAGTACTTC. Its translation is CASSRTGAGARGSEQYF.